These 26 T cell receptor beta chains came from one sample sequenced in a study of identical twins. TCRdb used MiXCR to reprocess the 5' RACE reads, holding one entry per CDR3 protein. The sample yields 200,000 to 300,000 distinct CDR3 sequences, about 11% seen once. Sample: memory T cells sorted from blood. These receptors all stem from a man aged 45-65 years in good health.

This clonotype was observed a few times. The V gene is TRBV6-5, the J gene TRBJ2-4, with a tentative D call TRBD1 (6 bases). The CDR3 sequence is 13 residues long. With 4 bases removed from V and 3 bases from J, the gap between germline ends came to 7 bases. The germline CDR1 and CDR2 sequences are MNHEY and SVGAGI. This CDR3 is CASSSGDKNIQYF. CDR3 nucleotides: TGTGCCAGCAGTTCAGGGGACAAAAACATTCAGTACTTC.

The chain joins TRBV6-5 to TRBJ1-2; 11 bases are shared with TRBD1. The CDR3 extends over 16 amino acids. The germline V gene encodes CDR1 MNHEY and CDR2 SVGAGI. The V segment lost 2 bases and the J segment 5 bases; nucleotides outside the gene matches: 7. CDR3 DNA: TGTGCCAGCAGTTACGCCCGGACAGGGGGCGGATATGGCTACACCTTC. Residues: CASSYARTGGGYGYTF.

This clonotype appeared a few times. This chain links TRBV20-1 with TRBJ2-1; TRBD2 agrees at 14 bases. V gave up 5 bases and J gave up 1 base; unmatched junction bases: 7. CDR3 length equals 17 residues. Looked up from germline, CDR1 is DFQATT and CDR2 is SNEGSKA (reference sequence). The chain's CDR3 is CSASGTSGSRSYNEQFF. In DNA, the CDR3 is TGCAGTGCTTCCGGGACTAGCGGGAGCCGGTCCTACAATGAGCAGTTCTTC.

The sample holds many counts of this clonotype. The V gene is TRBV2, the J gene TRBJ1-5; the D gene is possibly TRBD1 (5 bases). The CDR3 contains 16 residues. The germline V gene has CDR1 SNHLY and CDR2 FYNNEI. V lost 8 bases and J 0 bases, leaving 17 bases between the germline ends. This chain's CDR3 is CASRPSRTLSNQPQHF. DNA of the CDR3: TGTGCCAGCCGACCTTCCCGGACACTTAGCAATCAGCCCCAGCATTTT.

In its sample, this clonotype was seen many times. The V gene is TRBV20-1, the J gene TRBJ1-5; D is perhaps TRBD1 (6 bases). Trimming took 5 bases from V and 7 from J, leaving 15 bases between them. Germline values: CDR1 DFQATT, CDR2 SNEGSKA (reference sequence). The CDR3 sequence is 13 residues long. The CDR3 protein is CSAQPQGTQPQHF. The CDR3 DNA reads TGCAGTGCTCAGCCGCAGGGGACACAGCCCCAGCATTTT.

About this clonotype itself: A read error may account for a junction end that differs from germline. The rearrangement uses TRBV7-7 and TRBJ2-2; either TRBD1 or TRBD2 may supply D (5 bases each). The CDR3 is 16 residues long. Germline lookup yields CDR1 SSHAT and CDR2 FNYEAQ (reference sequence). The CDR3 DNA reads as TGTGCTAGCAGCCCGGGACGGATGGTGAACACCGGGGAGCTGTTTTTT. Encoded protein: CASSPGRMVNTGELFF.

This clonotype has more than one count but fewer than ten. The rearrangement joins TRBV20-1 to TRBJ2-3; D is undetermined. The CDR3 totals 13 residues. CDR1 and CDR2 (germline): DFQATT, SNEGSKA (reference sequence). Trimming stripped 6 bases from V and 1 base from J, with 11 bases between. DNA of the CDR3: TGCAGTGCAGTCGGCGGAGGCACAGATACGCAGTATTTT. Encoded protein: CSAVGGGTDTQYF.

In this sample, this clonotype turned up many times. The gene calls are TRBV5-4 and TRBJ2-3; the D gene is possibly TRBD1 (6 bases). CDR3 length: 15 amino acids. V was trimmed by 1 base and J by 5 bases, leaving 14 bases between them. Germline loops: CDR1 SGHNT, CDR2 YYREEE (reference sequence). This CDR3 is CASSLYTGKLDTQYF. The CDR3, as DNA: TGTGCCAGCAGCTTGTATACAGGGAAACTAGATACGCAGTATTTT.

This clonotype was seen ten or more times. V is TRBV5-1 and J is TRBJ2-7; D may be TRBD1 (6 bases). V lost 7 bases, J lost 2 bases, and 19 bases lay in between. The V gene's germline CDR1 is SGHRS and CDR2 YFSETQ. The CDR3 extends over 15 amino acids. This CDR3 reads CASQELTGPTYEQYF. CDR3 sequence (DNA): TGCGCCAGCCAAGAACTAACAGGGCCCACCTACGAGCAGTACTTC.

The CDR3 nucleotides are TGTGCCAGCAGCGGGGGGGACAGCACTAGCACAGATACGCAGTATTTT. This gives the protein CASSGGDSTSTDTQYF. V and J are TRBV9 and TRBJ2-3; D might be TRBD1 (7 bases). Trimming left V 3 bases short and J 0 bases short, with 14 bases between. This CDR3 contains 16 residues. The germline CDR1 and CDR2 sequences are SGDLS and YYNGEE.

The chain carries TRBV9 and TRBJ2-5; possible D gene TRBD1, 6 bases. This CDR3 is 14 amino acids long. The germline V and J ends were trimmed by 6 bases and 5 bases, with 17 bases remaining between them. Germline V CDR1 and CDR2: SGDLS, YYNGEE. CDR3: CASNRVGSEETQYF. The CDR3 DNA sequence: TGTGCCAGCAACAGGGTAGGGTCAGAGGAGACCCAGTACTTC.

This clonotype was counted only a few times. The CDR3 DNA follows: TGTGCCACCTGGGGGAGCACAGATACGCAGTATTTT. It codes for CATWGSTDTQYF. The rearrangement links TRBV25-1 to TRBJ2-3; the D gene could be TRBD1 or TRBD2 (5 bases each). CDR1 and CDR2 from the germline V gene are MGHDK and SYGVNS. The CDR3 has 12 amino acids. Trimming left V 10 bases short and J 0 bases short, with 8 bases between.

This clonotype was recorded a few times. The gene calls are TRBV7-9 and TRBJ1-3, with D hard to call. V dropped 1 base and J dropped 0 bases, with 13 bases sitting between them. Germline V CDR1 and CDR2: SEHNR, FQNEAQ (reference sequence). This CDR3 spans 17 amino acids. CDR3 DNA sequence: TGTGCCAGCAGCTTAGAGATCCCGGGGTTCTCTGGAAACACCATATATTTT. It specifies CASSLEIPGFSGNTIYF.

This clonotype was picked up a small number of times. This sequence joins TRBV4-2 and TRBJ2-7; TRBD1 matches at 9 bases. There are 15 residues in the CDR3. From germline, CDR1 is LGHNA and CDR2 YNFKEQ. V lost 2 bases, J lost 3 bases, and 5 bases stayed unmatched. CDR3 in amino acids: CASSQLTGGHYEQYF. The CDR3 DNA sequence: TGTGCCAGCAGCCAACTGACAGGGGGACACTACGAGCAGTACTTC.

The rearrangement uses TRBV9 and TRBJ2-7, with D perhaps matching TRBD1 (6 bases). This CDR3 contains 15 residues. Trimming took off 0 bases at V and 2 bases at J, with 12 bases between the two ends. Germline V gene data show CDR1 as SGDLS and CDR2 as YYNGEE. CDR3 DNA: TGTGCCAGCAGCGTAGGGGCAGGGGCCACCTACGAGCAGTACTTC. It is translated as CASSVGAGATYEQYF.

The table lists this clonotype with many counts. The chain employs TRBV14 and TRBJ2-1; perhaps TRBD1 as D (6 bases). V was trimmed by 3 bases and J by 10 bases, leaving 19 bases between them. Germline V gives CDR1 SGHDN, CDR2 FVKESK. The CDR3 covers 15 residues. The CDR3 bases are TGTGCCAGCAGCCATATGGACAGACTGAGGGGAGAGCAGTTCTTC. This translates into CASSHMDRLRGEQFF.

This clonotype was seen repeatedly, ten times or more. The chain uses TRBV29-1 and TRBJ2-1, with 8 bases identical to TRBD2. The germline CDR1 and CDR2 sequences are SQVTM and ANQGSEA. V shed 5 bases and J 5 bases; nucleotides not matched to a gene: 11. CDR3 length: 15 residues. CDR3 in DNA: TGCAGCGTTTCCCCGGGAGCGGGGGAGAACAATGAGCAGTTCTTC. This encodes CSVSPGAGENNEQFF.

This clonotype was recorded a few times. This rearrangement joins TRBV6-2 or TRBV6-3 to TRBJ2-4; D is uncertain. Trimming pared 8 bases from V and 8 bases from J, leaving 7 bases between. CDR1 and CDR2 (germline): MNHEY, SVGEGT. The CDR3 spans 10 residues. In nucleotides, the CDR3 is TGTGCCAGCGGAGAATACATTCAGTACTTC. It specifies CASGEYIQYF.

This clonotype was observed at least ten times. The gene calls are TRBV7-9 and TRBJ2-1; 9 bases agree with TRBD1. Per germline, CDR1 SEHNR and CDR2 FQNEAQ (reference sequence). The CDR3 is made up of 14 amino acids. Trimming removed 3 bases from V and 9 bases from J; junction bases left unmatched: 6. The CDR3 spells CASSLPGQGGEQFF. In DNA, the CDR3 is TGTGCCAGCAGCTTGCCGGGACAGGGAGGTGAGCAGTTCTTC. The variable domain in full, completed from reference TRBV7-9 and TRBJ2-1, reads DTGVSQNPRHKITKRGQNVTFRCDPISEHNRLYWYRQTLGQGPEFLTYFQNEAQLEKSRLLSDRFSAERPKGSFSTLEIQRTEQGDSAMYLCASSLPGQGGEQFFGPGTRLTVL.

This clonotype was recorded at least ten times. The J gene is TRBJ1-5, the V gene TRBV20-1; 7 bases fit TRBD1. This CDR3 comprises 13 residues. Trimming removed 5 bases from V and 5 bases from J; junction bases left unmatched: 6. CDR1 DFQATT and CDR2 SNEGSKA come from the germline V gene (reference sequence). The CDR3 here is CSASRQGDQPQHF. The CDR3 nucleotides read TGCAGTGCTTCAAGACAGGGCGATCAGCCCCAGCATTTT.

In its sample, this clonotype was seen a few times. This CDR3 reads CASSAKPQGWTDTQYF. DNA of the CDR3: TGTGCCAGCAGCGCAAAGCCACAGGGGTGGACAGATACGCAGTATTTT. J is TRBJ2-3 and V is TRBV9, with TRBD1 identical over 7 bases. The V gene's germline CDR1 is SGDLS and CDR2 YYNGEE. V lost 3 bases to trimming and J lost 3 bases; unmatched junction nucleotides: 10. This CDR3 spans 16 amino acids.

This clonotype was counted at least ten times. The chain links TRBV6-5 to TRBJ2-7, with TRBD2 matching over 8 bases. CDR1 MNHEY and CDR2 SVGAGI come from the germline V gene. Losses at the gene ends were 4 bases for V and 1 base for J; bases not matched to a gene: 6. The CDR3 is 15 amino acids. CDR3 amino acids: CASSSSASGSYEQYF. CDR3 DNA: TGTGCCAGCAGTTCCAGTGCTAGCGGGTCCTACGAGCAGTACTTC.

Only a few counts were recorded for this clonotype. The chain is built from TRBV11-2 and TRBJ1-1, with D perhaps TRBD1 (5 bases). V lost 5 bases and J lost 2, with 18 bases in between. Per the germline V gene, CDR1 is SGHAT and CDR2 is FQNNGV. The CDR3 consists of 16 residues. The CDR3: CASSTYRRGRNTEAFF. DNA for the CDR3: TGTGCCAGCAGCACCTACCGCCGGGGCCGAAACACTGAAGCTTTCTTT.

This clonotype was seen just once. This sequence joins TRBV20-1 and TRBJ2-1; D gene uncertain. Germline CDR1 is DFQATT and CDR2 is SNEGSKA (reference sequence). Between the trimmed V and J ends, which lost 0 bases and 6 bases, there was a span of 18 bases. This CDR3 is built from 16 residues. This CDR3 is CSARDHGRGVPNEQFF. The CDR3 nucleotides read TGCAGTGCTAGAGATCATGGTAGAGGAGTACCCAATGAGCAGTTCTTC.

The chain has TRBV12-3 or TRBV12-4 and TRBJ2-5, with D perhaps assigned TRBD1 or TRBD2 (5 bases each). CDR3 length equals 15 residues. The V end was cut by 0 bases, the J end by 7 bases, with 15 bases between. CDR3 sequence: CASSLAAGPRGTQYF. The DNA for the CDR3 is TGTGCCAGCAGTTTAGCGGCAGGGCCGAGGGGGACCCAGTACTTC.

This clonotype has at least ten counts. This chain connects TRBV5-1 to TRBJ1-1; D may be TRBD1 (6 bases). The CDR3 totals 13 residues. The V end lost 5 bases, the J end lost 3 bases, and 11 bases lay between the germline ends. Germline V CDR1 and CDR2: SGHRS, YFSETQ. The CDR3 DNA reads as TGCGCCAGCAGATTAAGGGGGGACACTGAAGCTTTCTTT. Amino acid sequence: CASRLRGDTEAFF.